Listed below are T cell receptor beta chains from one sample, sequenced in a study of cytomegalovirus exposure and HLA in healthy donors. Sequencing used immunoSEQ multiplex PCR; TCRdb keeps in-frame clones, though not all of them. Found here are around 180,000 clones, about 84% of them singletons; the top ten hold almost 1.5%. Sequencing input: PBMCs. Receptors were obtained from a woman aged 18-30 years in good health and CMV-seronegative. Both conserved end residues are part of each CDR3. D genes are given only for firm matches. Not all rows give a size; the values are once, few, many and, for expanded clones, a class.

- | TRBJ1-1 | - | TRBV5-4 | TGTGCCAGCAGCTTGCCACACAGTAACACTGAAGCTTTCTTT | CASSLPHSNTEAFF
TRBD1 | TRBJ2-7 | - | TRBV10-3 | TGTGCCATCAGTGAGGACAGGGGAGGCAACGAGCAGTACTTC | CAISEDRGGNEQYF
- | TRBJ2-1 | - | TRBV29-1 | TGCAGCGTTGTGGCTCATCATGCCTCAAGGAGTAATGAGCAGTTCTTC | CSVVAHHASRSNEQFF
- | TRBJ1-1 | - | TRBV4-1 | TGCGCCAGCAGCCCATCACCCACCGGGACACGGAACACTGAAGCTTTCTTT | CASSPSPTGTRNTEAFF
TRBD1 | TRBJ2-7 | - | TRBV6-5 | TGTGCCAGCAGTTCCCTTCCTGGACAGGGCAACGAGCAGTACTTC | CASSSLPGQGNEQYF
- | TRBJ1-1 | - | TRBV5-4 | TGTGCCAGCACCGGCCCCGCAGGCACTGAAGCTTTCTTT | CASTGPAGTEAFF
- | TRBJ2-6 | - | TRBV5-5 | TGTGCCAGCAGCTTCGGGGGTGGTGGGGCCAACGTCCTGACTTTC | CASSFGGGGANVLTF
- | TRBJ2-3 | - | TRBV10-1 | TGCGCCAGGAGGAGGGAAGTGTACTGGGCTACAGATACGCAGTATTTT | CARRREVYWATDTQYF
- | TRBJ1-2 | - | TRBV9 | TGTGCCAGCAGCACCCCCTCGGGGTCTCGAGGCTACACCTTC | CASSTPSGSRGYTF
TRBD1 | TRBJ1-1 | - | TRBV7-8 | TGTGCCAGCAGAGTCCAGGGGGGCACTGAAGCTTTCTTT | CASRVQGGTEAFF
- | TRBJ2-2 | - | TRBV9 | TGTGCCAGCAGCGCGGTGGTGGACACCGGGGAGCTGTTTTTT | CASSAVVDTGELFF
TRBD1 | TRBJ1-5 | once | TRBV5-6 | TGTGCCAGCAGTTTGACAGGGACTAAAGCCCAGCCCCAGCATTTT | CASSLTGTKAQPQHF
- | TRBJ2-2 | - | TRBV7-3 | TGTGCCAGCAGCTCGGCGAACACCGGGGAGCTGTTTTTT | CASSSANTGELFF
TRBD1 | TRBJ2-2 | - | TRBV5-1 | TGCGCCAGCAGCTTGGCGGGGACAGGTATCGGCGTCGGGGAGCTGTTTTTT | CASSLAGTGIGVGELFF
TRBD2 | TRBJ2-3 | - | TRBV5-1 | TGCGCCAGTGGTAGCGGGGGGCCAACAGATACGCAGTATTTT | CASGSGGPTDTQYF
- | TRBJ1-1 | - | TRBV7-8 | TGTGCCAGCAGCTTACCAGGGCTTCACACTGAAGCTTTCTTT | CASSLPGLHTEAFF
- | TRBJ2-7 | - | TRBV20-1 | TGCAGTGCCAGTAACAGGGACGAGCAGTACTTC | CSASNRDEQYF
TRBD2 | TRBJ2-2 | few | TRBV7-3 | TGTGCCAGCAGCCGGACGGGGCTAGCGGGGACGAACACCGGGGAGCTGTTTTTT | CASSRTGLAGTNTGELFF
TRBD2 | TRBJ2-1 | - | TRBV6-4 | TGTGCCAGCAGCTCTAGCGGGGGGGCCTACAATGAGCAGTTCTTC | CASSSSGGAYNEQFF
- | TRBJ2-7 | - | TRBV11-2 | TGTGCCAGCAGAAACGGAGGGTACGAGCAGTACTTC | CASRNGGYEQYF
TRBD1 | TRBJ1-1 | once | TRBV18 | TGTGCCAGCTCATCACAGGGGGCAGTAGGCACTGAAGCTTTCTTT | CASSSQGAVGTEAFF
TRBD2 | TRBJ2-5 | - | TRBV6-6 | TGTGCCAGCAGTTACGGGCGGGGGGGCCAAGAGACCCAGTACTTC | CASSYGRGGQETQYF
- | TRBJ1-1 | - | TRBV6-1 | TGTGCCACCGCCCGAGAGGTTTGGACTGAAGCTTTCTTT | CATAREVWTEAFF
TRBD2 | TRBJ2-5 | - | TRBV4-1 | TGCGCCAGCAGCCCCCTAACTAGCGGGGGCCTGGACCAAGAGACCCAGTACTTC | CASSPLTSGGLDQETQYF
TRBD1 | TRBJ1-2 | many | TRBV7-3 | TGTGCCAGCAGCCCCGGGACAGGGCAATATGGCTACACCTTC | CASSPGTGQYGYTF
- | TRBJ1-2 | - | TRBV18 | TGTGCCAGCTCAACCGGACCGGGAATGGGCTACACCTTC | CASSTGPGMGYTF